The 18 T cell receptor beta chains reported below all come from one sample, sequenced in a study of cytomegalovirus exposure and HLA in healthy donors. In the PCR, 60 Vbeta and 13 Jbeta primers were used. Clones were read by immunoSEQ multiplex PCR, and TCRdb kept only the in-frame ones, dropping some. The sample consists of 90,000 to 120,000 clones, roughly three quarters of them appearing once. The specimen was PBMCs. These receptors were taken from a female donor in good health and CMV-seropositive.

The chain uses TRBV6-5 and TRBJ2-3, with 7 bases that match TRBD2. CDR3 length: 14 amino acids. The junction had 7 bases not matched to a gene; V was cut back by 6 bases and J by 4 bases. Looked up from germline, CDR1 is MNHEY and CDR2 is SVGAGI. CDR3 region: CASRTLAVADTQYF. DNA of the CDR3: TGTGCCAGCAGAACCCTAGCGGTCGCAGATACGCAGTATTTT.

In DNA form, the CDR3 reads TGTGCCATCCGTAAAGGGGGACTAGCGGGGTGCACAGATACGCAGTATTTT. Encoded protein: CAIRKGGLAGCTDTQYF. This chain connects TRBV6-4 to TRBJ2-3; 13 nucleotides match TRBD2. Germline V CDR1 and CDR2: MRHNA, SNTAGT. The ends lost 10 bases at V and 1 base at J; junction bases unmatched: 11. The CDR3 is 17 residues long.

The table lists this clone with a count of one. The chain links TRBV25-1 to TRBJ1-1, with 7 nucleotides matching TRBD1. This CDR3 is built from 14 residues. Germline V CDR1 and CDR2: MGHDK, SYGVNS. J was trimmed by 4 bases and V by 1 base; bases with no gene match: 3. DNA of the CDR3: TGTGCCAGCAGTGAATCGGCAGGGGGCACTGAAGCTTTCTTT. This sequence encodes CASSESAGGTEAFF.

The V gene is TRBV6-1, the J gene TRBJ1-4; TRBD1 is a possible D gene (6 bases). The germline V gene has CDR1 MNHNS and CDR2 SASEGT. This CDR3 has 13 amino acids. V lost 4 bases and J lost 6, with 9 bases in between. The CDR3 DNA sequence: TGTGCCAGCAGTGTAAACAGGGATGAAAAACTGTTTTTT. Encoded protein: CASSVNRDEKLFF.

CDR3 residues: CASSRRTGPYEQYF. The CDR3 DNA follows: TGCGCCAGCAGCCGGCGGACAGGGCCCTACGAGCAGTACTTC. The rearrangement uses TRBV5-1 and TRBJ2-7; TRBD1 matches 8 bases. Germline CDR1 reads SGHRS; CDR2 reads YFSETQ. The CDR3 is 14 amino acids. Germline trimming cut 4 bases from V and 2 bases from J; bases unmatched to any gene: 5. The variable domain in full, completed from reference TRBV5-1 and TRBJ2-7, reads KAGVTQTPRYLIKTRGQQVTLSCSPISGHRSVSWYQQTPGQGLQFLFEYFSETQRNKGNFPGRFSGRQFSNSRSEMNVSTLELGDSALYLCASSRRTGPYEQYFGPGTRLTVT.

This clone has more than one count but fewer than ten. The chain links TRBV5-1 to TRBJ2-2; possibly TRBD2 for D (6 bases). The CDR3 spans 15 residues. In germline, CDR1 is SGHRS, CDR2 YFSETQ. Trimming removed 1 base from V and 7 bases from J, with 14 bases in between. CDR3 nucleotides: TGCGCCAGCAGCTTGAGGGACTTTTCAGGCGGGGAGCTGTTTTTT. Translated, it gives CASSLRDFSGGELFF.

The chain joins TRBV6-4 to TRBJ2-7; 11 nucleotides align to TRBD2. This CDR3 is 15 amino acids long. Trimming removed 5 bases from V and 2 bases from J; junction bases left unmatched: 5. Germline CDR1 MRHNA, CDR2 SNTAGT. CDR3 amino acids: CASSLAGGPPYEQYF. The CDR3, as DNA: TGTGCCAGCAGTCTAGCGGGAGGACCTCCCTACGAGCAGTACTTC.

V gene TRBV11-2 combines with J gene TRBJ2-3; 9 bases agree with TRBD1. The CDR3 has 17 amino acids. Germline CDR1 reads SGHAT; CDR2 reads FQNNGV. Trimming cost V 4 bases and J 2 bases; bases outside gene matches: 10. CDR3 sequence: CASSSPWGQGDTDTQYF. For the CDR3, the DNA is TGTGCCAGCAGCTCTCCTTGGGGACAGGGAGACACAGATACGCAGTATTTT.

The chain carries TRBV9 and TRBJ1-3; the D gene is possibly TRBD1 (5 bases). This CDR3 is built from 14 residues. The V gene's germline CDR1 is SGDLS and CDR2 YYNGEE. V was trimmed by 5 bases and J by 0 bases, leaving 9 bases between them. CDR3 region: CASSAGFSGNTIYF. The CDR3 region has the DNA TGTGCCAGCAGTGCAGGGTTCTCTGGAAACACCATATATTTT.

This chain's CDR3 is CASSLVGGGATRTDTQYF. Written as DNA, the CDR3 is TGTGCCAGCAGCTTGGTGGGCGGGGGGGCCACTCGCACAGATACGCAGTATTTT. The chain combines TRBV5-4 with TRBJ2-3; 9 bases align to TRBD2. Unmatched junction bases numbered 9, after V lost 0 bases and J lost 1 base. CDR1 is SGHNT and CDR2 is YYREEE in the germline V gene (reference sequence). The CDR3 sequence is 18 residues long.

J is TRBJ2-6 and V is TRBV4-2; D not certain. The CDR3 sequence is 16 residues long. V dropped 0 bases and J dropped 0 bases, with 6 bases sitting between them. CDR1 is LGHNA and CDR2 is YNFKEQ in the germline V gene. Here the CDR3 reads CASSQDLSSGANVLTF. DNA of the CDR3: TGTGCCAGCAGCCAAGATCTAAGCTCTGGGGCCAACGTCCTGACTTTC.

The chain carries TRBV16 and TRBJ2-3; TRBD1 agrees at 9 bases. V lost 2 bases and J lost 3; bases outside the gene matches: 3. CDR1 is KGHSY and CDR2 is FQNENV in the germline V gene. The CDR3 length is 15 residues. This chain's CDR3 is CASSQLQGATDTQYF. DNA of the CDR3: TGTGCCAGCAGCCAACTACAGGGGGCAACAGATACGCAGTATTTT.

The chain couples TRBV5-3 to TRBJ2-7; TRBD2 matches at 7 bases. TRBV5-3 is noted as an ORF with a role that remains uncertain. The CDR3 totals 16 residues. J lost 0 bases, V lost 4 bases, and 10 bases had no gene match. For the CDR3, the DNA is TGTGCCAGAAGCAAGACGACGGGACTAAGCTCCTACGAGCAGTACTTC. Translation gives CARSKTTGLSSYEQYF.

The rearrangement links TRBV6-5 to TRBJ2-7; 8 positions agree with TRBD1. Germline CDR1 is MNHEY and CDR2 is SVGAGI. The CDR3 runs to 14 residues. With 6 bases clipped from V and 6 bases from J, the junction kept 10 bases outside the gene matches. The CDR3: CASRGQGTLREQYF. The CDR3, as DNA: TGTGCCAGCAGAGGACAGGGAACATTGCGCGAGCAGTACTTC.

This clone was counted a few times. The rearrangement joins TRBV10-3 to TRBJ1-2; possibly TRBD1 for D (6 bases). The CDR3 runs to 14 residues. V was cut by 2 bases and J by 2 bases, with 9 bases left in between. Germline V lookup: CDR1 ENHRY, CDR2 SYGVKD. CDR3 DNA sequence: TGTGCCATCAGTGAGGACAGGCGGAACTATGGCTACACCTTC. It codes for CAISEDRRNYGYTF.

The chain's CDR3 is CATSRGTSGQETQYF. CDR3 DNA sequence: TGTGCCACCAGCAGAGGGACTAGCGGACAAGAGACCCAGTACTTC. This rearrangement joins TRBV15 to TRBJ2-5; TRBD2 matches 10 bases. Germline-derived CDR1 and CDR2 are LNHNV and YYDKDF (reference sequence). V shed 1 base, J shed 2 bases, and the junction held 1 base outside the gene matches. The CDR3 is 15 residues long.

The genes are TRBV18 and TRBJ1-1, with D tentatively TRBD1 (5 bases). CDR3 length: 16 amino acids. V lost 1 base and J lost 4, with 16 bases in between. Per germline, CDR1 KGHSH and CDR2 LQKENI. CDR3 in amino acids: CASSPLVLGEGTEAFF. For the CDR3, the DNA is TGTGCCAGCTCACCACTTGTTCTGGGGGAGGGCACTGAAGCTTTCTTT.

The chain couples TRBV9 to TRBJ2-3, with a tentative D call TRBD1 (7 bases). The CDR3 is made up of 16 amino acids. Germline CDR1 SGDLS, CDR2 YYNGEE. Trimming removed 0 bases at V and 1 base at J, with 12 bases between. The CDR3 DNA reads TGTGCCAGCAGCGTAGGGCGGGGACAGCGCACAGATACGCAGTATTTT. Amino acids: CASSVGRGQRTDTQYF.